This TCR beta chain was observed in a study of quantifying T cell responses using KT2 cells. In the study overall: TCR alpha and beta constant-region primers primed reverse transcription of RNA. The T4 ligation step was estimated to exceed 8.5% efficiency under optimum conditions. The second PCR ran as a qPCR until a predetermined fluorescence threshold was reached.

Between the trimmed V and J ends, which lost 6 bases and 4 bases, there was a span of 6 bases. The CDR3 extends over 11 amino acids. In germline, CDR1 is MNHEY, CDR2 SMNVEV (reference sequence). Each cDNA got a UMI-containing oligo ligated at its 3' end. An equimolar mix of RC1.1 and RC1.2 primed the beta chain across TRBC1 and TRBC2. In TCRdb, the UMI-ligation and nested PCR reads were re-called with MiXCR into one record per CDR3 protein. The sample yields fewer than 50,000 distinct CDR3 sequences, approximately 17% seen once. Unfractionated PBMC were spiked with known numbers of KT2 clone cells. Sequencing used PBMCs spiked with cells of the T cell clone KT2. This receptor was obtained from a human donor. The chain carries TRBV27 and TRBJ1-1; perhaps TRBD1 as D (6 bases). CDR3 loop: CASRGGTEAFF. CDR3 coding DNA: TGTGCCAGCAGAGGGGGCACTGAAGCTTTCTTT.